These T cell receptor beta chains were read from a single sample in a study of cytomegalovirus exposure and HLA in healthy donors. Method: immunoSEQ multiplex PCR; TCRdb's copy keeps in-frame clones and lacks some. The sample shows about 160,000 clones, about 85% of them seen only once. Sequenced sample: PBMCs. All receptors come from a man aged 50-59 years in good health and CMV-seropositive. CDR3s include the opening cysteine and the closing phenylalanine or tryptophan. Fields, in order: V gene, J gene, CDR3 protein.

v_call: TRBV30
j_call: TRBJ1-2
cdr3_aa: CAWSVLGRSGYTF

v_call: TRBV5-1
j_call: TRBJ2-3
cdr3_aa: CASSLTAGVIGTDTQYF

v_call: TRBV6-5
j_call: TRBJ2-2
cdr3_aa: CASSYSTQGAGELFF

v_call: TRBV25-1
j_call: TRBJ1-1
cdr3_aa: CASSEAEAMNTEAFF

v_call: TRBV30
j_call: TRBJ2-7
cdr3_aa: CAWSVSLPYEQYF

v_call: TRBV19
j_call: TRBJ1-5
cdr3_aa: CASSRTGGTSNQPQHF

v_call: TRBV4-2
j_call: TRBJ2-5
cdr3_aa: CASSQGLAGGVGEQYF

v_call: TRBV6-1
j_call: TRBJ1-2
cdr3_aa: CASSPTGDYGYTF

v_call: TRBV11-1
j_call: TRBJ2-7
cdr3_aa: CASSLARTSSNYEQYF

v_call: TRBV6-1
j_call: TRBJ1-5
cdr3_aa: CASTPGGYQPQHF

v_call: TRBV2
j_call: TRBJ1-1
cdr3_aa: CASSDSTTGSEAFF

v_call: TRBV21-1
j_call: TRBJ2-7
cdr3_aa: CASSNDYSQISYEQYF

v_call: TRBV9
j_call: TRBJ1-2
cdr3_aa: CASSVTSRGPYGYTF

v_call: TRBV19
j_call: TRBJ1-5
cdr3_aa: CASSIAGQGINQPQHF

v_call: TRBV10-1
j_call: TRBJ2-5
cdr3_aa: CASSDQGLARETQYF

v_call: TRBV6-1
j_call: TRBJ1-5
cdr3_aa: CASSEATGDQPQHF

v_call: TRBV7-8
j_call: TRBJ1-4
cdr3_aa: CASSLGLPWDEKLFF

v_call: TRBV28
j_call: TRBJ1-1
cdr3_aa: CASSFQTGHNTEAFF

v_call: TRBV5-1
j_call: TRBJ2-7
cdr3_aa: CASSSSPTETYEQYF

v_call: TRBV5-1
j_call: TRBJ2-7
cdr3_aa: CASGVIAGGPYEQYF

v_call: TRBV7-9
j_call: TRBJ2-6
cdr3_aa: CASSLRRDEAGANVLTF

v_call: TRBV5-8
j_call: TRBJ2-3
cdr3_aa: CASSPSGGDTQYF

v_call: TRBV7-2
j_call: TRBJ1-1
cdr3_aa: CASSLSTVLDTEAFF

v_call: TRBV15
j_call: TRBJ2-7
cdr3_aa: CATSLGRYEQYF

v_call: TRBV7-9
j_call: TRBJ2-1
cdr3_aa: CASSSIGGSSYNEQFF

v_call: TRBV5-4
j_call: TRBJ1-4
cdr3_aa: CASSLGGNNEKLFF

v_call: TRBV7-9
j_call: TRBJ1-1
cdr3_aa: CASSYGTGLEAFF

v_call: TRBV5-1
j_call: TRBJ2-7
cdr3_aa: CASSLQGGEQYF

v_call: TRBV6-4
j_call: TRBJ1-5
cdr3_aa: CASSDSPTGGSPQHF

v_call: TRBV5-1
j_call: TRBJ2-7
cdr3_aa: CASGGQINSYEQYF

v_call: TRBV30
j_call: TRBJ1-5
cdr3_aa: CAWSAGIRNQPQHF

v_call: TRBV27
j_call: TRBJ2-2
cdr3_aa: CASRPGLAGGNTGELFF

v_call: TRBV2
j_call: TRBJ1-5
cdr3_aa: CASSAGQADSRPQHF

v_call: TRBV6-5
j_call: TRBJ2-7
cdr3_aa: CASSQRQGREQYF

v_call: TRBV6-1
j_call: TRBJ2-3
cdr3_aa: CASSGASTDTQYF

v_call: TRBV30
j_call: TRBJ1-3
cdr3_aa: CAWSNSPGNTIYF

v_call: TRBV20-1
j_call: TRBJ2-3
cdr3_aa: CSAYHPDTQYF

v_call: TRBV2
j_call: TRBJ2-7
cdr3_aa: CASSRGLASYEQYF

v_call: TRBV25-1
j_call: TRBJ2-7
cdr3_aa: CASSGDRGRLDEQYF

v_call: TRBV30
j_call: TRBJ2-6
cdr3_aa: CAWSVRGAGANVLTF

v_call: TRBV5-1
j_call: TRBJ1-2
cdr3_aa: CASSLNDVRTYGYTF

v_call: TRBV5-1
j_call: TRBJ1-4
cdr3_aa: CASSLGSGSEKLFF

v_call: TRBV28
j_call: TRBJ2-5
cdr3_aa: CASSSTGTGGRETQYF

v_call: TRBV6-5
j_call: TRBJ1-2
cdr3_aa: CASSYSGGGGYTF

v_call: TRBV28
j_call: TRBJ2-3
cdr3_aa: CASSLGRSTDTQYF

v_call: TRBV11-2
j_call: TRBJ1-1
cdr3_aa: CASSPQVGGAFF

v_call: TRBV5-5
j_call: TRBJ1-2
cdr3_aa: CASSLGTGTGRLSNYGYTF

v_call: TRBV5-1
j_call: TRBJ1-6
cdr3_aa: CASSLMGHYNSPLHF